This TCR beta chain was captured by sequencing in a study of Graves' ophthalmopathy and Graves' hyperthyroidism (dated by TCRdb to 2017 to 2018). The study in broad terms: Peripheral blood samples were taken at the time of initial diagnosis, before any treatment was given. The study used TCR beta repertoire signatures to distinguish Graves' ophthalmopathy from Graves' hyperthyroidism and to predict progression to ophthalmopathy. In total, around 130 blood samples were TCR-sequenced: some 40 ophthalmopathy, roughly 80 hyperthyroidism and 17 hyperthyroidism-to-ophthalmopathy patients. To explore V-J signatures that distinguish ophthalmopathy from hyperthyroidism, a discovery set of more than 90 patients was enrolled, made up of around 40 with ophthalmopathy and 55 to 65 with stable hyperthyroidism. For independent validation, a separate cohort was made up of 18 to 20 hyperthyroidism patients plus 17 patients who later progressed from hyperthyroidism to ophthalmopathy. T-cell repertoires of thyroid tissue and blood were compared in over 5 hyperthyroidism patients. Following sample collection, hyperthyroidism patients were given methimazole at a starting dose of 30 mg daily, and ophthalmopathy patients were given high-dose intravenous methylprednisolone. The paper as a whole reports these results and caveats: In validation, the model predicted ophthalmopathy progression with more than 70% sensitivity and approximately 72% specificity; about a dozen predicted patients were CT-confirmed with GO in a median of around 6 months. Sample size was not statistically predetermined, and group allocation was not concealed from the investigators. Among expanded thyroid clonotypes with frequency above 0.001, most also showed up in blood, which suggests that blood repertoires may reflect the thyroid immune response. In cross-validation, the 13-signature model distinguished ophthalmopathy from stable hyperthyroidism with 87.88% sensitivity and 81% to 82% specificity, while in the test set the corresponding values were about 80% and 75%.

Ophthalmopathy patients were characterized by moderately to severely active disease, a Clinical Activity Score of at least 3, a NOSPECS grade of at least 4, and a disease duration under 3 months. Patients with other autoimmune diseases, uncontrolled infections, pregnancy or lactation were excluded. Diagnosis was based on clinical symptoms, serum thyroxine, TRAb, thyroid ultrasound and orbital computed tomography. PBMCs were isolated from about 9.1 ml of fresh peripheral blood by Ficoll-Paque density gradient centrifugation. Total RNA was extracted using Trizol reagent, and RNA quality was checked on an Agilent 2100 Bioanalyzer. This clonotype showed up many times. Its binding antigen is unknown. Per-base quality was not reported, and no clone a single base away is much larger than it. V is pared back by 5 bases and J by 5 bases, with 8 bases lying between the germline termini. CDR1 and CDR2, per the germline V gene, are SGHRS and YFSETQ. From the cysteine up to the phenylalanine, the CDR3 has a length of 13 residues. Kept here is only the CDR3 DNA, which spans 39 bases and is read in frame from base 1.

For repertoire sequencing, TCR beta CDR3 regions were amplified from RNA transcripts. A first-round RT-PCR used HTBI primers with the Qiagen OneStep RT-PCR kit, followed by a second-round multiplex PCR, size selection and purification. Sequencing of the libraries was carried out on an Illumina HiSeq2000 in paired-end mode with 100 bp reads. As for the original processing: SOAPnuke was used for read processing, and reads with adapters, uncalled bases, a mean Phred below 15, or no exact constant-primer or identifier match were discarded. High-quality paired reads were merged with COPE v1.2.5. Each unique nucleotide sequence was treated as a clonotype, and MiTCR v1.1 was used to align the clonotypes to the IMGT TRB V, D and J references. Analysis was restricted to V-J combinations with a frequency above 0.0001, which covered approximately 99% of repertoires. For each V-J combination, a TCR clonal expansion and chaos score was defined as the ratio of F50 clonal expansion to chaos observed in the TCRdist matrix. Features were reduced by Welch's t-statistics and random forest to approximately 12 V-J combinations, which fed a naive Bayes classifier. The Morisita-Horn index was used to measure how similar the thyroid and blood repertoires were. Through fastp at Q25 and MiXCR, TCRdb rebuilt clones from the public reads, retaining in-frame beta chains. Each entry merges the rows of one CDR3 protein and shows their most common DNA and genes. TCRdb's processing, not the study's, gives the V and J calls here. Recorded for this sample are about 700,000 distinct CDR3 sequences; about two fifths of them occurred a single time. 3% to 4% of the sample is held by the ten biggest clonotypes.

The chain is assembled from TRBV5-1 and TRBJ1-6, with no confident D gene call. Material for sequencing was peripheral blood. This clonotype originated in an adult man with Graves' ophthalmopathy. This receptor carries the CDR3 CASRWENNSPLHF. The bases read TGCGCCAGCAGATGGGAGAATAATTCACCCCTCCACTTT.